These 21 T cell receptor beta chains share one sample of origin, sequenced in a study of shared clonotypes between healthy human individuals. Some clones are missing from TCRdb's copy, which holds only in-frame ones; the method was immunoSEQ multiplex PCR. The table lists approximately 2,300,000 clones, around 92% of them singletons. The sequenced sample consisted of naive CD4+ T cells from PBMCs. Subset denoted: CD45RA+ positively selected. These TCRs come from a young man in good health. Some clones in this sample may be carry-over from other donors' samples.

This chain uses TRBV9 with TRBJ1-3; D unresolved. This CDR3 has 13 amino acids. Trimming stripped 4 bases from V and 6 bases from J, with 11 bases between. Germline V gene data show CDR1 as SGDLS and CDR2 as YYNGEE. Here the CDR3 reads CASSPLTANTIYF. The CDR3 DNA follows: TGTGCCAGCAGCCCACTAACGGCAAACACCATATATTTT.

The chain is built from TRBV7-2 and TRBJ2-1; TRBD2 agrees at 12 bases. V was pared by 5 bases and J by 3 bases, with 8 bases of the junction left unmatched. CDR1 is SGHTA and CDR2 is FQGNSA in the germline V gene. The CDR3 runs to 17 residues. CDR3 DNA: TGTGCCAGCAGCCCAAGGACTAGCGGGAAGTACTACAATGAGCAGTTCTTC. Translated: CASSPRTSGKYYNEQFF.

V and J are TRBV7-9 and TRBJ2-7; D call uncertain. The germline CDR1 and CDR2 sequences are SEHNR and FQNEAQ (reference sequence). This CDR3 is 15 amino acids long. Trimming took 4 bases from V and 0 from J, leaving 13 bases between them. The CDR3 is CASSSRSVNSYEQYF. The CDR3 DNA reads as TGTGCCAGCAGCTCTCGGAGCGTGAACTCCTACGAGCAGTACTTC.

This rearrangement joins TRBV4-2 to TRBJ2-5; D might be TRBD2 (5 bases). Germline V gene sequence: CDR1 LGHNA, CDR2 YNFKEQ. V was cut by 5 bases and J by 4 bases, with 11 bases left in between. This CDR3 region has 13 residues. CDR3 amino acids: CASSWTSGETQYF. In DNA, the CDR3 is TGTGCCAGCAGCTGGACCAGCGGAGAGACCCAGTACTTC.

Only one count was recorded for this clone. The chain is built from TRBV27 and TRBJ2-2, with 8 bases matching TRBD2. From germline, CDR1 is MNHEY and CDR2 SMNVEV (reference sequence). Trimming took 1 base from V and 6 from J; bases not matched to a gene: 10. The CDR3 is 17 residues long. CDR3 region: CASSLWGSGSGAGELFF. CDR3 bases: TGTGCCAGCAGTTTATGGGGGAGCGGGAGCGGAGCCGGGGAGCTGTTTTTT.

Remarks on this clone: Within the sample, other DNA sequences also encode this same CDR3. This chain links TRBV5-1 with TRBJ1-2, with TRBD1 matching 8 bases. The CDR3 loop spans 15 amino acids. Per the germline V gene, CDR1 is SGHRS and CDR2 is YFSETQ. V was clipped by 4 bases and J by 4 bases; unmatched bases: 9. In DNA form, the CDR3 reads TGCGCCAGCAGCCTGACGACAGGGGCGACCTATGGCTACACCTTC. Its translation: CASSLTTGATYGYTF.

The chain couples TRBV7-9 to TRBJ1-2; 11 nucleotides line up with TRBD1. Germline V CDR1 and CDR2: SEHNR, FQNEAQ (reference sequence). The CDR3 has 17 amino acids. Trimming at V came to 5 bases and at J to 4 bases, leaving 12 bases not matched to a gene. The CDR3 sequence is CASSPWTGGAFPYGYTF. CDR3 bases: TGTGCCAGCAGCCCCTGGACAGGGGGCGCGTTTCCCTATGGCTACACCTTC.

This clone was counted a single time. The chain is built from TRBV4-1 and TRBJ1-4, with D tentatively TRBD1 (5 bases). This CDR3 comprises 13 residues. Germline V gene sequence: CDR1 MGHRA, CDR2 YSYEKL. Trimming left V 4 bases short and J 11 bases short, with 14 bases between. Here the CDR3 reads CASSRDALGKLFF. CDR3 in DNA: TGCGCCAGCAGCCGGGACGCTTTAGGGAAACTGTTTTTT.

V gene TRBV6-1 combines with J gene TRBJ1-4, with a tentative D call TRBD1 (5 bases). There are 15 residues in the CDR3. The V end was cut by 3 bases, the J end by 4 bases, with 12 bases between. The V gene's germline CDR1 is MNHNS and CDR2 SASEGT. CDR3 sequence: CASSDWVGDNEKLFF. CDR3 bases: TGTGCCAGCAGTGACTGGGTGGGGGATAATGAAAAACTGTTTTTT.

A word on this clone: The same CDR3 arises from other DNA sequences in this sample as well. The chain joins TRBV28 to TRBJ1-2; D unresolved. The CDR3 extends over 13 amino acids. The V end was cut by 5 bases, the J end by 7 bases, with 14 bases between. The germline V gene encodes CDR1 MDHEN and CDR2 SYDVKM. CDR3 sequence (DNA): TGTGCCAGCAGTCTCTCCGGGGTAGGTGGCTACACCTTC. It specifies CASSLSGVGGYTF.

V usage is TRBV4-3 and J usage is TRBJ2-1; TRBD1 or TRBD2 may be the D gene (5 bases each). The ends were cut back, 1 base at V and 2 bases at J, with 9 bases in the middle. This CDR3 is 15 amino acids long. Per the germline V gene, CDR1 is LGHNA and CDR2 is YSLEER. The CDR3 DNA reads as TGCGCCAGCAGCCAAGGGGGGTGGGCCTACAATGAGCAGTTCTTC. It is translated as CASSQGGWAYNEQFF.

The chain is built from TRBV4-2 and TRBJ2-7; no clear D gene. The CDR3 spans 16 residues. Germline loops: CDR1 LGHNA, CDR2 YNFKEQ. Trimming removed 0 bases at V and 0 bases at J, with 12 bases between. The CDR3 here is CASSQDLAAISYEQYF. In DNA form, the CDR3 reads TGTGCCAGCAGCCAAGACTTAGCAGCCATCTCCTACGAGCAGTACTTC.

This sequence joins TRBV27 and TRBJ2-7, with D uncertain. The V end lost 2 bases, the J end lost 2 bases, and 13 bases lay between the germline ends. The CDR3 is made up of 15 amino acids. Germline assignment: CDR1 MNHEY and CDR2 SMNVEV (reference sequence). The CDR3: CASSLNPRSTYEQYF. DNA for the CDR3: TGTGCCAGCAGTTTAAACCCCCGGTCGACCTACGAGCAGTACTTC.

The J gene is TRBJ2-2, the V gene TRBV5-1; 9 bases fit TRBD2. CDR3 size: 16 residues. Germline lookup yields CDR1 SGHRS and CDR2 YFSETQ. J was trimmed by 5 bases and V by 1 base; bases with no gene match: 6. This chain's CDR3 is CASSLLAGEGTGELFF. The CDR3 nucleotides are TGCGCCAGCAGCTTGTTAGCGGGAGAGGGTACCGGGGAGCTGTTTTTT.

There are a few counts of this clone. This rearrangement joins TRBV4-2 to TRBJ1-2; D is uncertain. The CDR3 extends over 14 amino acids. Germline V lookup: CDR1 LGHNA, CDR2 YNFKEQ. The V end lost 0 bases, the J end lost 3 bases, and 8 bases lay between the germline ends. The CDR3 is CASSQDFTDYGYTF. CDR3 coding DNA: TGTGCCAGCAGCCAAGATTTCACAGACTATGGCTACACCTTC.

In regard to this clone: Other nucleotide sequences in the sample specify the same CDR3. This chain joins TRBV7-3 and TRBJ2-7, with 10 bases identical to TRBD1. Unmatched junction bases numbered 5, after V lost 1 base and J lost 2 bases. CDR1 is SGHTA, CDR2 FQGTGA, per germline. This CDR3 region has 16 residues. The CDR3 here is CASSLIGTGVPYEQYF. CDR3 coding DNA: TGTGCCAGCAGCTTAATTGGGACAGGGGTGCCCTACGAGCAGTACTTC.

The chain couples TRBV6-6 to TRBJ2-7, with D perhaps assigned TRBD1 or TRBD2 (5 bases each). The CDR3 has 15 amino acids. From germline, CDR1 is MNHNY and CDR2 SVGAGI (reference sequence). Trimming pared 6 bases from V and 5 bases from J, leaving 20 bases between. The CDR3: CASRATGTGGHEQYF. CDR3 sequence (DNA): TGTGCCAGCAGGGCGACCGGGACGGGTGGCCACGAGCAGTACTTC.

The chain carries TRBV7-9 and TRBJ2-1; 9 bases agree with TRBD1. The CDR3 runs 12 residues. V was clipped by 4 bases and J by 16 bases; unmatched bases: 8. Germline-derived CDR1 and CDR2 are SEHNR and FQNEAQ (reference sequence). The CDR3 nucleotides are TGTGCCAGCAGCTCCTCCGGGACAGGGAATTTCTTC. As protein: CASSSSGTGNFF.

The genes are TRBV11-2 and TRBJ2-4, with D tentatively TRBD2 (6 bases). The germline gives CDR1 SGHAT, CDR2 FQNNGV. This CDR3 comprises 13 residues. V shed 6 bases and J shed 6 bases, with 12 bases lying between them. The CDR3 region is CASSIQEGNIQYF. The CDR3 region has the DNA TGTGCCAGCAGTATACAGGAGGGAAACATTCAGTACTTC.

The rearrangement uses TRBV28 and TRBJ2-7; 9 nucleotides line up with TRBD1. Germline assignment: CDR1 MDHEN and CDR2 SYDVKM. CDR3 length: 15 amino acids. The trim removed 5 bases at V and 4 bases at J, leaving 9 bases unmatched. As DNA, the CDR3 is TGTGCCAGCAGTCCCCGGACAGGGGTTATTTACGAGCAGTACTTC. Its translation: CASSPRTGVIYEQYF.

This chain links TRBV30 with TRBJ1-5; D remains ambiguous. V was pared by 3 bases and J by 9 bases, with 12 bases between. The CDR3 is made up of 12 amino acids. Germline loops: CDR1 GTSNPN, CDR2 SVGIG (reference sequence). The CDR3 loop reads CAWSRREGPQHF. The CDR3 DNA reads TGTGCCTGGAGCAGGCGGGAAGGGCCCCAGCATTTT.